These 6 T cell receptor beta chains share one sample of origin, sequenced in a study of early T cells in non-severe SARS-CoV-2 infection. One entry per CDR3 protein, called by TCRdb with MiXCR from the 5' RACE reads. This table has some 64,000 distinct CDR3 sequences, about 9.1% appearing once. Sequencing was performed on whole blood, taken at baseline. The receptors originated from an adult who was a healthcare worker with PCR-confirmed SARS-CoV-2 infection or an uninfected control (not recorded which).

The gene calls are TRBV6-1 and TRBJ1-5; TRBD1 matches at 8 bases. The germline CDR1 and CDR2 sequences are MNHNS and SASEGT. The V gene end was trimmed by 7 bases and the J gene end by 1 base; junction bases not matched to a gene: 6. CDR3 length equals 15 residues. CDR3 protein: CASIDRGYSNQPQHF. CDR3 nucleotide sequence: TGTGCCAGCATCGACAGGGGCTACAGCAATCAGCCCCAGCATTTT.

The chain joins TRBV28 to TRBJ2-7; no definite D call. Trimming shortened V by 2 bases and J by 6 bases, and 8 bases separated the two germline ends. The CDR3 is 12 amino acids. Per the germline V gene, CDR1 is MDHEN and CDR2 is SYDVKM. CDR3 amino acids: CASSLGAVEQYF. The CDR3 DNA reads TGTGCCAGCAGTTTAGGTGCGGTCGAGCAGTACTTC.

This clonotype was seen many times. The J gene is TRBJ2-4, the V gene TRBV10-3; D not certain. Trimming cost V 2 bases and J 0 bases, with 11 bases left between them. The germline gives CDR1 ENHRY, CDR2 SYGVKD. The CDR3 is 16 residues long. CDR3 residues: CAISERGDLAKNIQYF. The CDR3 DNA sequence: TGTGCCATCAGTGAGAGAGGAGACCTAGCCAAAAACATTCAGTACTTC.

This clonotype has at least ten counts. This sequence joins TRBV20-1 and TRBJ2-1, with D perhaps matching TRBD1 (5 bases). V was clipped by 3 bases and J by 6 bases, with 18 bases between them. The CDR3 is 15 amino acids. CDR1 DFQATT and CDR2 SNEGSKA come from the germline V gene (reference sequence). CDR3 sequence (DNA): TGCAGTGCTAGTTTGACACTCTTTGGGGCCAATGAGCAGTTCTTC. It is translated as CSASLTLFGANEQFF.

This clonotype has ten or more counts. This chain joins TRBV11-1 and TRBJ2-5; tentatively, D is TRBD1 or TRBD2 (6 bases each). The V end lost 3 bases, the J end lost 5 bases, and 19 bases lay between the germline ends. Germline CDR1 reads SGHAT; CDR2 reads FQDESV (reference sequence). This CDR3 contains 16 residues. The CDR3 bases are TGTGCCAGCAGCTTGAGGGGGGCGACGGGAACCGAGACCCAGTACTTC. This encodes CASSLRGATGTETQYF.

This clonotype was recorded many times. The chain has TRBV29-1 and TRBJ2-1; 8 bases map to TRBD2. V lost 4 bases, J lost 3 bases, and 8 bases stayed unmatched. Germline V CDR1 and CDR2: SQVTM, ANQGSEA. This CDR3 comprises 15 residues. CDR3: CSVAELAVYYNEQFF. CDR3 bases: TGCAGCGTTGCCGAACTAGCGGTATACTACAATGAGCAGTTCTTC.